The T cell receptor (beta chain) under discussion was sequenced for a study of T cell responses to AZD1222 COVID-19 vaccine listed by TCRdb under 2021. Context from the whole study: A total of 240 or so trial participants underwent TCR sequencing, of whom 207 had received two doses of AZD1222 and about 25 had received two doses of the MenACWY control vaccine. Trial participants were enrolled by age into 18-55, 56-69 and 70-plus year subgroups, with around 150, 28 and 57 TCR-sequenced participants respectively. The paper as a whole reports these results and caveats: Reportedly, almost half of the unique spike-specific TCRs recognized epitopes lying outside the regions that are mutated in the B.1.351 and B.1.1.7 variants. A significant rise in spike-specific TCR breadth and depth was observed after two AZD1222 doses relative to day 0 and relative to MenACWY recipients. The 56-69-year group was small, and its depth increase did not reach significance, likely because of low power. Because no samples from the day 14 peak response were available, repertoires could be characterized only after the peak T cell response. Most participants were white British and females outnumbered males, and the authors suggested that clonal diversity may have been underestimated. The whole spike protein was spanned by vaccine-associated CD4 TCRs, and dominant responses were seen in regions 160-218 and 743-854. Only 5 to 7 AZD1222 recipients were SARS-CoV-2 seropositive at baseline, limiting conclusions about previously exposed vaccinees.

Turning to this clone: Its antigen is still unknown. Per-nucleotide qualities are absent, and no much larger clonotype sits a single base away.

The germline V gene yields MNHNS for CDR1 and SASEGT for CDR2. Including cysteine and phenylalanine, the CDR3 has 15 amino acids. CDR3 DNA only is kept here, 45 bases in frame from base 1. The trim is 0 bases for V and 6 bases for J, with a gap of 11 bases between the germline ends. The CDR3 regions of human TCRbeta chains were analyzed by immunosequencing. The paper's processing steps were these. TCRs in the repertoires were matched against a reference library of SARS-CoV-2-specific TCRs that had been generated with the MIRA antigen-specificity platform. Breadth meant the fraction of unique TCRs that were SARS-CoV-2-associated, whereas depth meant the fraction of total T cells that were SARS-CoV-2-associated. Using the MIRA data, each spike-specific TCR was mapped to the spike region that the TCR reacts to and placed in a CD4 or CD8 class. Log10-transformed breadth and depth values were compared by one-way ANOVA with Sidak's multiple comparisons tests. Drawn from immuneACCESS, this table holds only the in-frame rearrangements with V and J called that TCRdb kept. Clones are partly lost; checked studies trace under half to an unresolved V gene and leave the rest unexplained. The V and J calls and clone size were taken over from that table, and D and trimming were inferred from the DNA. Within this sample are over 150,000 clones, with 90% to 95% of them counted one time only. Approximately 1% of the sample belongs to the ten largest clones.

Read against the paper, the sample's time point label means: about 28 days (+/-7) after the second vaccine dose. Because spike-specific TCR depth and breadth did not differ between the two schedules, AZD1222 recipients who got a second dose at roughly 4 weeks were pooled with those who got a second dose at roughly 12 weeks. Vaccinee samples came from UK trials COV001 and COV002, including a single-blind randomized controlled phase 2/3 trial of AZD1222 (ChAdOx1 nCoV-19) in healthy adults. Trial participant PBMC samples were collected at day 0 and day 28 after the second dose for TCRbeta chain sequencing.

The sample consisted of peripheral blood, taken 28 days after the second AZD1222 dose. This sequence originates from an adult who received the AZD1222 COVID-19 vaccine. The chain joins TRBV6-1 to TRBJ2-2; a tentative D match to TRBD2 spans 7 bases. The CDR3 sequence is CASSEARGRAGELFF. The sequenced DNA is TGTGCCAGCAGTGAAGCGCGGGGGCGGGCCGGGGAGCTGTTTTTT.